Below, 5 T cell receptor beta chains from the same sample are listed, as sequenced in a study of shared clonotypes between healthy human individuals. Here immunoSEQ multiplex PCR was the method, and the copy in TCRdb shows in-frame clones only, minus some. The data show 2 million or so clones, 95% seen once. Sequencing was performed on naive CD4+ T cells sorted from blood. This sample's subset: CD45RA+ positively selected. The receptors originated from a young man in good health.

The chain employs TRBV5-1 and TRBJ2-1, with D perhaps matching TRBD2 (5 bases). Germline V gives CDR1 SGHRS, CDR2 YFSETQ. CDR3 length: 15 residues. Trimming took off 7 bases at V and 5 bases at J, with 19 bases between the two ends. The CDR3 DNA reads TGCGCCAGCGCCCCGAGGGCAGGCACTGACAATGAGCAGTTCTTC. Translated: CASAPRAGTDNEQFF. The full variable domain, its missing parts supplied by reference TRBV5-1 and TRBJ2-1, is KAGVTQTPRYLIKTRGQQVTLSCSPISGHRSVSWYQQTPGQGLQFLFEYFSETQRNKGNFPGRFSGRQFSNSRSEMNVSTLELGDSALYLCASAPRAGTDNEQFFGPGTRLTVL.

V gene TRBV6-6 combines with J gene TRBJ1-2, with D possibly being TRBD1 (5 bases). The germline V and J ends were trimmed by 7 bases and 6 bases, with 12 bases remaining between them. CDR3 length equals 12 residues. Looked up from germline, CDR1 is MNHNY and CDR2 is SVGAGI (reference sequence). Written as DNA, the CDR3 is TGTGCCAGCACCACCGGGGGAGATGGCTACACCTTC. It specifies CASTTGGDGYTF.

This clone was seen a few times. V is TRBV2 and J is TRBJ2-7; D possibly uses TRBD1 or TRBD2 (5 bases each). Germline values: CDR1 SNHLY, CDR2 FYNNEI. This CDR3 is 13 amino acids long. Trimming stripped 6 bases from V and 6 bases from J, with 15 bases between. The DNA of the CDR3 is TGTGCCAGCAGGCAGGGAGCCAGAGGCGAGCAGTACTTC. It translates to CASRQGARGEQYF. Together with reference TRBV2 and TRBJ2-7, the CDR3 gives the full variable domain: EPEVTQTPSHQVTQMGQEVILRCVPISNHLYFYWYRQILGQKVEFLVSFYNNEISEKSEIFDDQFSVERPDGSNFTLKIRSTKLEDSAMYFCASRQGARGEQYFGPGTRLTVT.

The CDR3 reads CASSLPTGGSETQYF. The CDR3 nucleotides read TGTGCCAGCAGTCTCCCGACAGGCGGGTCGGAGACCCAGTACTTC. The chain employs TRBV28 and TRBJ2-5; weak D call: TRBD1 (6 bases). Germline CDR1 MDHEN, CDR2 SYDVKM. This CDR3 contains 15 residues. V lost 5 bases and J lost 5, with 18 bases in between.

V is TRBV5-4 and J is TRBJ2-7, with D possibly TRBD1 on 6 matching bases. V dropped 4 bases and J dropped 4 bases, with 21 bases sitting between them. This CDR3 contains 16 residues. Germline assignment: CDR1 SGHNT and CDR2 YYREEE (reference sequence). The CDR3 bases are TGTGCCAGCAGCCTGAGGGTACAGGGCAGTTTGTACGAGCAGTACTTC. This encodes CASSLRVQGSLYEQYF. The whole variable domain, remainder taken from reference TRBV5-4 and TRBJ2-7, is ETGVTQSPTHLIKTRGQQVTLRCSSQSGHNTVSWYQQALGQGPQFIFQYYREEENGRGNFPPRFSGLQFPNYSSELNVNALELDDSALYLCASSLRVQGSLYEQYFGPGTRLTVT.